This entry features one T cell receptor beta chain sequence. Its recognized antigen is unknown. No base-level quality is on record; no much larger clone is a single base apart. Donors formed part of the validation cohort, which comprised 95 to 150 subjects and was distinct from the first cohort of 666 subjects. The method was the immunoSEQ multiplex PCR assay. In the original analysis: To diagnose cytomegalovirus status from the catalog of TCR beta chain sequences, a statistical classification framework was built. Imported from immuneACCESS, the table was reduced by TCRdb to in-frame sequences with V and J called. These copies leave out some clones; in studies compared against another copy, an unresolved V gene accounts for under half, and the cause of the remainder is not known. V and J calls and clone size are as listed in that table; D and trimming were resolved from the DNA. Present in this sample are fewer than 350,000 clones, 88% of which were seen just once. The ten top clones hold around 0.9% of the sample.

The sample originates from a study of cytomegalovirus exposure and HLA in healthy donors (dated by TCRdb to the late 2010s). With regard to the full study: According to a later analysis, one platform produced both the roughly 120 validation repertoires and the 666 repertoires of the first cohort. The study was designed to test whether signatures of past pathogen exposure could be identified by cataloging public T cell receptors. Besides the first cohort of more than 650 subjects, a separate validation cohort made up of 95 to 150 different subjects was used. To predict cytomegalovirus infection status, the study brought together high-throughput TCR immunosequencing, statistical association of individual TCRs with disease status, and machine learning. Broad study findings and their caveats: A few of the identified cytomegalovirus-associated TCR beta chains were confirmed in vitro to be specific for cytomegalovirus antigens. The authors suggested that the approach could potentially be generalized to other disease states and immunological phenotypes. While some public TCRs were present in many individuals, most TCR sequences turned up only very rarely across donors. In both the original and validation cohorts, the classifier was reported to diagnose cytomegalovirus status with high specificity and sensitivity. A later analysis lacked HLA typing for the validation cohort, so it scored co-occurrence in that cohort across all 110 or so repertoires. Subsequent analysis determined that TCRs grouped into clusters in the first cohort also showed a tendency toward co-occurrence across the 90 to 150 validation repertoires, and roughly 94% of cluster scores exceeded 0. The study gave a list of 150 to 200 TCR beta chains associated with cytomegalovirus.

Measured from the cysteine to the phenylalanine, the CDR3 is 13 residues long. Here the CDR3 DNA is all that survives: 39 bases in frame from base 1. V is reduced by 2 bases and J by 7 bases, leaving a spacing of 10 bases between them. CDR1 and CDR2 are drawn from the germline V gene: SGDLS, YYNGEE. What was sequenced was PBMCs. The sequence was collected from a woman aged 18 to 35 in good health and CMV-seronegative. The chain uses TRBV9 and TRBJ2-1; TRBD2 is perhaps the D gene, given 7 matching bases. The bases are TGTGCCAGCAGCGTGGGAGGGGGGAATGAGCAGTTCTTC. Translation gives CASSVGGGNEQFF.